This entry describes one T cell receptor (beta chain). The data were obtained in a study of OX40 agonist ivuxolimab in advanced cancers. Study in general: Hepatocellular carcinoma, melanoma, renal cell or head and neck cancer occurred in dose-escalation patients. A mean age of around 60 years, range roughly 20 to 80, was recorded, and approximately 85% were male. Partial responses occurred in Three dose-escalation patients, one with hepatocellular carcinoma and two with cutaneous melanoma.

The method was immunoSEQ multiplex PCR; TCRdb's version includes in-frame clones alone and lacks a portion of them. Of 37,000 or so clones in the sample, roughly 78% were seen once. The CDR3 consists of 14 residues. Germline V lookup: CDR1 SQVTM, CDR2 ANQGSEA. V shed 2 bases and J shed 1 base, with 8 bases lying between them. This sample comprised CD4+ or CD8+ T cells sorted from blood, obtained in a trial of the OX40 agonist ivuxolimab. The V gene is TRBV29-1, the J gene TRBJ2-2, with a weak D call TRBD1 (6 bases). This TCR was recovered from an adult with an advanced solid tumor such as melanoma, head and neck, liver or kidney cancer. CDR3 sequence: CSVETGMNTGELFF. As DNA, the CDR3 is TGCAGCGTTGAAACAGGGATGAACACCGGGGAGCTGTTTTTT.